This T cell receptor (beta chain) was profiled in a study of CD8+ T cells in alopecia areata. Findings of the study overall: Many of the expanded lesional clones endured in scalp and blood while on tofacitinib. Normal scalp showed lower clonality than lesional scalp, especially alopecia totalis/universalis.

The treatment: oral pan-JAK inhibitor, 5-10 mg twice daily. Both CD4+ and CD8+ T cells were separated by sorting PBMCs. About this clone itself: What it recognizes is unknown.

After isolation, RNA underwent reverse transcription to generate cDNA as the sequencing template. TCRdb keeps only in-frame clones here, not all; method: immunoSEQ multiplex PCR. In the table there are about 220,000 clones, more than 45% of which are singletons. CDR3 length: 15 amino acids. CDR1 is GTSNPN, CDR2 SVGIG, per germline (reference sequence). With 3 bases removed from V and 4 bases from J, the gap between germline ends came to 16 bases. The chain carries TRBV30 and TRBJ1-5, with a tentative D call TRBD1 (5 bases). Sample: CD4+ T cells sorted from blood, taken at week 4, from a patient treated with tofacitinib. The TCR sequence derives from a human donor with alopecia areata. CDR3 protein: CAWSLTGRPNQPQHF. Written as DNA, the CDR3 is TGTGCCTGGAGCCTAACGGGGCGGCCGAATCAGCCCCAGCATTTT.